One and the same sample provided the 27 T cell receptor beta chains below, sequenced in a study of T cell repertoires in cytomegalovirus infection. TCRdb itself ran the reads through MiXCR, one entry per CDR3 protein. The table records hundreds of thousands of distinct CDR3 sequences, around 10% of them present only once. Sequencing was performed on PBMCs. The receptor source for this set is a human donor in good health (CMV status not recorded). Some clones in this sample may be carry-over from other donors' samples.

This clonotype was detected ten times or more. V is TRBV5-4 and J is TRBJ2-2; D could derive from TRBD1 or TRBD2 (5 bases each). This CDR3 is 15 amino acids long. The ends were cut back, 0 bases at V and 6 bases at J, with 12 bases in the middle. Germline values: CDR1 SGHNT, CDR2 YYREEE (reference sequence). CDR3 nucleotide sequence: TGTGCCAGCAGCTTGGAGAGGGGTATGCCCGGGGAGCTGTTTTTT. This translates into CASSLERGMPGELFF.

The chain recombines TRBV19 with TRBJ1-6, with TRBD1 matching 8 bases. Germline CDR1 is LNHDA and CDR2 is SQIVND (reference sequence). The CDR3 is 18 amino acids. After removal of 6 bases from V and 0 bases from J, the junction contained 10 bases not matched to a gene. The CDR3 sequence: CASSKTRDRSSYNSPLHF. In nucleotides, the CDR3 is TGTGCCAGTAGCAAAACCCGGGACAGGAGCTCCTATAATTCACCCCTCCACTTT.

The chain has TRBV18 and TRBJ1-1; tentatively, D is TRBD1 (5 bases). The CDR3 loop spans 14 amino acids. The V end was cut by 4 bases, the J end by 2 bases, with 11 bases between. CDR1 is KGHSH and CDR2 is LQKENI in the germline V gene. The CDR3 here is CASSLGTENTEAFF. CDR3 DNA: TGTGCCAGCTCACTGGGGACGGAAAACACTGAAGCTTTCTTT.

About this clonotype: A read error is possible here, since a much larger clone lies one base away. The rearrangement joins TRBV6-2 or TRBV6-3 to TRBJ2-2, with D possibly being TRBD2 (6 bases). V gave up 0 bases and J gave up 9 bases, with 29 bases separating them. CDR1 and CDR2 (germline): MNHEY, SVGEGT. This CDR3 has 20 residues. The CDR3 here is CASSYSPTLEGGLRTRELFF. Here the CDR3 DNA reads TGTGCCAGCAGTTACTCCCCCACGTTGGAGGGTGGTTTGAGGACCAGGGAGCTGTTTTTT.

The CDR3 loop is CSARISSTYEQYF. Here the CDR3 DNA reads TGCAGTGCTAGGATCTCCAGCACCTACGAGCAGTACTTC. The gene calls are TRBV20-1 and TRBJ2-7; D is ambiguous. Trimming pared 3 bases from V and 2 bases from J, leaving 11 bases between. In germline, CDR1 is DFQATT, CDR2 SNEGSKA (reference sequence). This CDR3 is 13 amino acids long.

This clonotype was counted ten times or more. The V and J genes are TRBV5-6 and TRBJ2-1; 8 bases are a match to TRBD2. Per germline, CDR1 SGHDT and CDR2 YYEEEE. CDR3 length: 15 amino acids. The trim removed 4 bases at V and 4 bases at J, leaving 7 bases unmatched. CDR3 amino acids: CASSPGGGMYNEQFF. Here the CDR3 DNA reads TGTGCCAGCAGCCCGGGGGGGGGTATGTACAATGAGCAGTTCTTC.

This clonotype came up a few times. This sequence joins TRBV2 and TRBJ1-1; D perhaps matches TRBD1 (6 bases). This CDR3 contains 12 residues. V lost 6 bases and J lost 12, with 17 bases in between. CDR1 is SNHLY and CDR2 is FYNNEI in the germline V gene. The CDR3 sequence: CASSETGIITFF. CDR3 sequence (DNA): TGTGCCAGCAGCGAAACAGGGATTATAACTTTCTTT.

This clonotype was observed at least ten times. The chain has TRBV7-2 and TRBJ2-5; D is unresolved. The CDR3 runs to 14 residues. V gave up 2 bases and J gave up 4 bases, with 11 bases separating them. Germline V gene data show CDR1 as SGHTA and CDR2 as FQGNSA. CDR3 residues: CASSLTIGGETQYF. The CDR3 DNA follows: TGTGCCAGCAGCTTAACGATTGGTGGAGAGACCCAGTACTTC.

The chain recombines TRBV3-1 with TRBJ2-2; D uncertain. Trimming took off 1 base at V and 1 base at J, with 10 bases between the two ends. The CDR3 is 16 residues long. In germline, CDR1 is LGHDT, CDR2 YNNKEL (reference sequence). The CDR3 is CASSQARTLNTGELFF. For the CDR3, the DNA is TGTGCCAGCAGCCAAGCCAGGACCTTGAACACCGGGGAGCTGTTTTTT.

This clonotype was detected many times. The J gene is TRBJ1-1, the V gene TRBV20-1, with D possibly TRBD1 on 5 matching bases. The CDR3 spans 12 residues. Trimming removed 3 bases from V and 11 bases from J, with 16 bases in between. Germline lookup yields CDR1 DFQATT and CDR2 SNEGSKA (reference sequence). The CDR3 spells CSASWGVEGAFF. The CDR3 region has the DNA TGCAGTGCTAGTTGGGGGGTAGAAGGTGCTTTCTTT.

This clonotype has a handful of counts. V usage is TRBV4-3 and J usage is TRBJ2-2, with D uncertain. Germline CDR1 is LGHNA and CDR2 is YSLEER. The CDR3 runs to 18 residues. Trimming removed 0 bases at V and 0 bases at J, with 14 bases between. The CDR3 reads CASSQDSVAAANTGELFF. CDR3 DNA sequence: TGCGCCAGCAGCCAAGATTCGGTAGCTGCGGCGAACACCGGGGAGCTGTTTTTT.

This clonotype was recorded at least ten times. This rearrangement joins TRBV3-1 to TRBJ1-1; D unclear. Germline lookup yields CDR1 LGHDT and CDR2 YNNKEL (reference sequence). This CDR3 region has 14 residues. Trimming cost V 1 base and J 0 bases, with 6 bases left between them. CDR3 protein: CASSQALLNTEAFF. The CDR3 coding sequence is TGTGCCAGCAGCCAAGCTCTGTTGAACACTGAAGCTTTCTTT.

This chain links TRBV6-5 with TRBJ2-1, with D perhaps TRBD1 (5 bases). The CDR3 length is 12 residues. Trimming left V 0 bases short and J 8 bases short, with 5 bases between. Germline CDR1 MNHEY, CDR2 SVGAGI. The CDR3 sequence is CASSYSGHEQFF. In nucleotides, the CDR3 is TGTGCCAGCAGTTACTCGGGGCATGAGCAGTTCTTC.

The sample holds many counts of this clonotype. The CDR3: CASNRNRGSEAFF. CDR3 sequence (DNA): TGTGCCAGCAATCGTAACAGGGGGTCTGAAGCTTTCTTT. This chain links TRBV27 with TRBJ1-1; TRBD1 agrees at 8 bases. The ends lost 7 bases at V and 6 bases at J; junction bases unmatched: 7. CDR1 is MNHEY and CDR2 is SMNVEV in the germline V gene (reference sequence). The CDR3 runs to 13 residues.

This clonotype has only a few counts. V is TRBV5-4 and J is TRBJ2-3, with 7 bases matching TRBD2. The CDR3 length is 15 residues. Per germline, CDR1 SGHNT and CDR2 YYREEE (reference sequence). Germline trimming cut 0 bases from V and 4 bases from J; bases unmatched to any gene: 5. The CDR3 DNA follows: TGTGCCAGCAGCTTGGACGGACTAGGGGCAGATACGCAGTATTTT. This codes for CASSLDGLGADTQYF.

This clonotype was detected many times. CDR3: CASRAGRGSNTGELFF. DNA of the CDR3: TGTGCCAGCAGAGCAGGGAGGGGTTCGAACACCGGGGAGCTGTTTTTT. The genes are TRBV11-1 and TRBJ2-2; TRBD2 matches at 7 bases. This CDR3 has 16 residues. Germline values: CDR1 SGHAT, CDR2 FQDESV (reference sequence). The ends lost 6 bases at V and 0 bases at J; junction bases unmatched: 7.

This clonotype showed up just a few times. The V and J genes are TRBV7-2 and TRBJ2-1, with 9 positions matching TRBD2. This CDR3 has 14 residues. V dropped 7 bases and J dropped 6; count of bases not matched to a gene: 7. CDR1 SGHTA and CDR2 FQGNSA come from the germline V gene. The CDR3 bases are TGTGCCAGCAAGGGCGGGGGGGCCGTCAATGAGCAGTTCTTC. Encoded protein: CASKGGGAVNEQFF.

This clonotype was observed many times. V is TRBV20-1 and J is TRBJ2-5; D remains ambiguous. CDR1 DFQATT and CDR2 SNEGSKA come from the germline V gene (reference sequence). This CDR3 contains 13 residues. Deletions cut 3 bases from V and 4 bases from J, with 12 bases between. DNA of the CDR3: TGCAGTGCTAGGATACCAGTCCTAGAGACCCAGTACTTC. It yields the protein CSARIPVLETQYF.

This chain uses TRBV20-1 with TRBJ1-2; D possibly corresponds to TRBD1 (6 bases). V was cut by 1 base and J by 8 bases, with 23 bases left in between. There are 16 residues in the CDR3. Germline V gives CDR1 DFQATT, CDR2 SNEGSKA (reference sequence). The CDR3 spells CSARAPGNREVEGYTF. As DNA, the CDR3 is TGCAGTGCTAGAGCCCCCGGGAACAGGGAAGTAGAGGGCTACACCTTC.

To note about this clonotype: A read error is possible here, since a much larger clone lies one base away. The gene calls are TRBV10-3 and TRBJ2-5; D is perhaps TRBD1 (6 bases). CDR3 length equals 15 residues. The germline V gene encodes CDR1 ENHRY and CDR2 SYGVKD. The CDR3 coding sequence is TGTGCCATCAGTGCAGGGGCCGCATCTCAAGAGTCCCAGTACTTC. Amino acids: CAISAGAASQESQYF.

This clonotype was detected many times. This chain uses TRBV29-1 with TRBJ2-3; maybe TRBD2 (6 bases). Trimming took 7 bases from V and 1 from J, leaving 18 bases between them. The CDR3 totals 15 residues. CDR1 is SQVTM and CDR2 is ANQGSEA in the germline V gene. The CDR3 nucleotides read TGCAGCGCCCGAAGGAGGGGAGAGGGCACAGATACGCAGTATTTT. Translated: CSARRRGEGTDTQYF.

At least ten counts were recorded for this clonotype. J is TRBJ2-1 and V is TRBV24-1; D is perhaps TRBD1 (6 bases). CDR3 length: 19 amino acids. CDR1 and CDR2 (germline): KGHDR, SFDVKD. The ends were cut back, 0 bases at V and 5 bases at J, with 22 bases in the middle. The CDR3 nucleotides read TGTGCCACCAGTGATTTGGAAGCTCCGGGACAAAGACTACACAATGAGCAGTTCTTC. This sequence encodes CATSDLEAPGQRLHNEQFF.

The sample holds many counts of this clonotype. The chain carries TRBV28 and TRBJ1-1; D possibly corresponds to TRBD1 (5 bases). Germline V lookup: CDR1 MDHEN, CDR2 SYDVKM. Trimming pared 5 bases from V and 5 bases from J, leaving 15 bases between. This CDR3 contains 14 residues. CDR3: CASSPPGGWTEAFF. The CDR3 bases are TGTGCCAGCAGTCCCCCGGGGGGGTGGACTGAAGCTTTCTTT. Based on the CDR3 plus reference TRBV28 and TRBJ1-1, the full variable domain is DVKVTQSSRYLVKRTGEKVFLECVQDMDHENMFWYRQDPGLGLRLIYFSYDVKMKEKGDIPEGYSVSREKKERFSLILESASTNQTSMYLCASSPPGGWTEAFFGQGTRLTVV.

This clonotype was counted only a few times. The chain combines TRBV20-1 with TRBJ2-5; 7 bases match TRBD2. The CDR3 extends over 14 amino acids. V was pared by 6 bases and J by 6 bases, with 13 bases of the junction left unmatched. Germline V gene data show CDR1 as DFQATT and CDR2 as SNEGSKA (reference sequence). The CDR3 DNA reads TGCAGTGCACCGCCGGGAGGAGGAGCGCAGACCCAGTACTTC. It encodes CSAPPGGGAQTQYF.

This clonotype was counted at least ten times. This rearrangement joins TRBV28 to TRBJ2-1; D possibly corresponds to TRBD1 (6 bases). Germline V gene lookup returns CDR1 MDHEN and CDR2 SYDVKM. Deletions cut 2 bases from V and 7 bases from J, with 18 bases between. This CDR3 region has 16 residues. DNA for the CDR3: TGTGCCAGCAGTTTAGGTTTGGGGACACCGAAAAATGAGCAGTTCTTC. Translating gives CASSLGLGTPKNEQFF.

This clonotype occurred many times. This sequence joins TRBV12-3 or TRBV12-4 and TRBJ1-2, with D possibly being TRBD1 (6 bases). The V gene lost 7 bases and the J gene lost 1 base, with 16 bases spanning the gap. CDR3 length: 15 residues. In DNA, the CDR3 is TGTGCCAGCACCCCTGGGACAAGACTTAACTATGGCTACACCTTC. This gives the protein CASTPGTRLNYGYTF.

This clonotype turned up a few times. The chain carries TRBV29-1 and TRBJ2-2; the D call may be TRBD1 or TRBD2 (5 bases each). The CDR3 has 15 residues. Deletions cut 4 bases from V and 0 bases from J, with 12 bases between. Germline values: CDR1 SQVTM, CDR2 ANQGSEA. This chain's CDR3 is CSVARDPTNTGELFF. The CDR3 DNA follows: TGCAGCGTTGCCCGGGACCCAACGAACACCGGGGAGCTGTTTTTT.